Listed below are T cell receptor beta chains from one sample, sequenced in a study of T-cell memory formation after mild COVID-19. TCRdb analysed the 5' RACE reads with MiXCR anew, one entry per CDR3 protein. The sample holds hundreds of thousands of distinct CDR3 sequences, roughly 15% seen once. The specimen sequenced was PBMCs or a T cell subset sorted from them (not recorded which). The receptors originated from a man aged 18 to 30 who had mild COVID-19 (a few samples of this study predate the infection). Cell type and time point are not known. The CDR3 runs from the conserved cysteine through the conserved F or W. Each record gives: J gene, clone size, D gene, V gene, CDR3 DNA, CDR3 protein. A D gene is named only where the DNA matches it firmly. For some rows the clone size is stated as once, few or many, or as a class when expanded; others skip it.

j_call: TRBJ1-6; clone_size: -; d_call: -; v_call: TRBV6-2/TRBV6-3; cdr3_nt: TGTGCCAGCACCCGGAGTGTTGATTCACCCCTCCACTTT; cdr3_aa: CASTRSVDSPLHF
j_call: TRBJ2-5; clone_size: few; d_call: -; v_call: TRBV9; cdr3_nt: TGTGCCAGCAGCGTAGCCTTTCAAGAGACCCAGTACTTC; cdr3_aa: CASSVAFQETQYF
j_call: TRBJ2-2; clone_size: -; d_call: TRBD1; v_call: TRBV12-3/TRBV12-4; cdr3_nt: TGTGCCAGCAGGGGACAGGAGGACACCGGGGAGCTGTTTTTT; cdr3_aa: CASRGQEDTGELFF
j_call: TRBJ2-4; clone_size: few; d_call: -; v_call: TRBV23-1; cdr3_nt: TGCGCCAGCAGTCAATCGACGGGGACTGTAGCCAAAAACATTCAGTACTTC; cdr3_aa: CASSQSTGTVAKNIQYF
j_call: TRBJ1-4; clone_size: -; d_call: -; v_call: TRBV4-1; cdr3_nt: TGCGCCAGCAGCCAAGAACAGGGAGGAGATGAAAAACTGTTTTTT; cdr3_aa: CASSQEQGGDEKLFF
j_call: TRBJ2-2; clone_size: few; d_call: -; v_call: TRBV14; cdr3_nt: TGTGCCAGCAGCCAGGGCGCTTACAGGGTAGCCACCGGGGAGCTGTTTTTT; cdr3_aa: CASSQGAYRVATGELFF
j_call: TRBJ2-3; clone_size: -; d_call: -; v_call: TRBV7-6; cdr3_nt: TGTGCCAGCAGTCGAGGGTACACAGATACGCAGTATTTT; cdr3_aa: CASSRGYTDTQYF
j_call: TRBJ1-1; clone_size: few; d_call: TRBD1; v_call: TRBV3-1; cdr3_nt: TGTGCCAGCAGCCACCGGGACAGGGTGAACACTGAAGCTTTCTTT; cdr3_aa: CASSHRDRVNTEAFF
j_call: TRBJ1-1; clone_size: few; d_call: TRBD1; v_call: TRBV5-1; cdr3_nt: TGCGCCAGCAGCGTGGACAGGGCGTCCGGTGAAGCTTTCTTT; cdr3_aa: CASSVDRASGEAFF
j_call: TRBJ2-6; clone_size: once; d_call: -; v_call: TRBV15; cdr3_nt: TGTGCCACCAGCAGAGGCGAATCTGGGGCCAACGTCCTGACTTTC; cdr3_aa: CATSRGESGANVLTF
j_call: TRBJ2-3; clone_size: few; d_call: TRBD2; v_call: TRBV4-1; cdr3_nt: TGCGCCAGCAGCCAAGAGGGACTAGCGGGGGGAGGTGGTACGCAGTATTTT; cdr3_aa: CASSQEGLAGGGGTQYF
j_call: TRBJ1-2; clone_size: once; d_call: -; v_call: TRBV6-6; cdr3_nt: TGTGCCAGCAGTCCCGGGCCTCACCAGAAATATGGCTACACCTTC; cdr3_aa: CASSPGPHQKYGYTF
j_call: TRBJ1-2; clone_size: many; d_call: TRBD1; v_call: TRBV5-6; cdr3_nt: TGTGCCAGCAGCAGATACTACAGGGGGCCTGGCTACACCTTC; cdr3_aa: CASSRYYRGPGYTF
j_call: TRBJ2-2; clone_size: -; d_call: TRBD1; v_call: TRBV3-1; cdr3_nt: TGTGCCAGCCGAAGACAGGGGGCTCACACCGGGGAGCTGTTTTTT; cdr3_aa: CASRRQGAHTGELFF
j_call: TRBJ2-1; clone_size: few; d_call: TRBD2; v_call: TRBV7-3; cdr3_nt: TGTGCCAGCAGCTTGGGCGGGGGGCTCCACAATGAGCAGTTCTTC; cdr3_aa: CASSLGGGLHNEQFF
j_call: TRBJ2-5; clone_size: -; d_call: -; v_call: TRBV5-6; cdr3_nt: TGTGCCAGCAGCTTGGCTGCAGCGGGGACCCAGTACTTC; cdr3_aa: CASSLAAAGTQYF
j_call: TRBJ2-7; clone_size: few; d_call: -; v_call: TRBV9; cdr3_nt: TGTGCCAGCAGCGTCGGGGCAGTCTCCTACGAGCAGTACTTC; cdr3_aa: CASSVGAVSYEQYF
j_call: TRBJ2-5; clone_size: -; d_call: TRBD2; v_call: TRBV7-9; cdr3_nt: TGTGCCAGCAGCGAGCGGGGAGAAGAGACCCAGTACTTC; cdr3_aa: CASSERGEETQYF
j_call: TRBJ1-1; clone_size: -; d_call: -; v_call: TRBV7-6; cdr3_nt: TGTGCCAGCAGCCTGGGGTTCGAAGCTTTCTTT; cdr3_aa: CASSLGFEAFF
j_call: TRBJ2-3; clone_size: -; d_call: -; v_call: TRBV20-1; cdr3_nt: TGCAGTGCTAGGGCGTTAGGGGGATGGGATACGCAGTATTTT; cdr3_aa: CSARALGGWDTQYF
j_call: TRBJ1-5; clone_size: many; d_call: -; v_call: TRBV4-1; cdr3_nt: TGCGCCAGCAGCCATTCAGGGAGGGATCAGCCCCAGCATTTT; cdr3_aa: CASSHSGRDQPQHF
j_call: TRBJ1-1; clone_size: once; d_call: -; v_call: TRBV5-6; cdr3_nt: TGTGCCAGCAGCGACACCTTATCGGGCACTGAAGCTTTCTTT; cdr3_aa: CASSDTLSGTEAFF
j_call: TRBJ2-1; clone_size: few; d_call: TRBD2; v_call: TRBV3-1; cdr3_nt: TGTGCCAGCAGCCAGGGAACCGGGACTAGCGGGGGGAATGAGCAGTTCTTC; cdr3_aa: CASSQGTGTSGGNEQFF
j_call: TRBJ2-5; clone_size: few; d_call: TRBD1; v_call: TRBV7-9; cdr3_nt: TGTGCCAGCCTTGGGGACAGCAAAGAGACCCAGTACTTC; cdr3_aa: CASLGDSKETQYF
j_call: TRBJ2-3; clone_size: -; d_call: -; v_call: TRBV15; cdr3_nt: TGTGCCACCAGAGGTGCTAGCTTCACAGATACGCAGTATTTT; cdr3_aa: CATRGASFTDTQYF
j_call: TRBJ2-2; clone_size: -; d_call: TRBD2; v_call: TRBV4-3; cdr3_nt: TGCGCCAGCAGCCAACCAAGCGGGGGGTTCGCGAACACCGGGGAGCTGTTTTTT; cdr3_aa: CASSQPSGGFANTGELFF
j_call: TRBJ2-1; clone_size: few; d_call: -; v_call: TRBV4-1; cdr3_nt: TGCGCCAGCAGCCAAGATTCCAAGACCTCGGGGTTCTTC; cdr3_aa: CASSQDSKTSGFF
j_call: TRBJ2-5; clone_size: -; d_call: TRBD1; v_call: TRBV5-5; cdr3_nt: TGTGCCAGCAGCTTGGCCGCAGGGGGTACCCAGTACTTC; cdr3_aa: CASSLAAGGTQYF
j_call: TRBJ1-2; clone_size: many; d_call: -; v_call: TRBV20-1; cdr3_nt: TGCAGTGCTAGCGGGGGGTATGGCTACACCTTC; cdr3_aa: CSASGGYGYTF
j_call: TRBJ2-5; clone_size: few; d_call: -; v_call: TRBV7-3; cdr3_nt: TGTGCCAGCAGCTCGCAGGGACTCTACCAAGAGACCCAGTACTTC; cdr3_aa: CASSSQGLYQETQYF